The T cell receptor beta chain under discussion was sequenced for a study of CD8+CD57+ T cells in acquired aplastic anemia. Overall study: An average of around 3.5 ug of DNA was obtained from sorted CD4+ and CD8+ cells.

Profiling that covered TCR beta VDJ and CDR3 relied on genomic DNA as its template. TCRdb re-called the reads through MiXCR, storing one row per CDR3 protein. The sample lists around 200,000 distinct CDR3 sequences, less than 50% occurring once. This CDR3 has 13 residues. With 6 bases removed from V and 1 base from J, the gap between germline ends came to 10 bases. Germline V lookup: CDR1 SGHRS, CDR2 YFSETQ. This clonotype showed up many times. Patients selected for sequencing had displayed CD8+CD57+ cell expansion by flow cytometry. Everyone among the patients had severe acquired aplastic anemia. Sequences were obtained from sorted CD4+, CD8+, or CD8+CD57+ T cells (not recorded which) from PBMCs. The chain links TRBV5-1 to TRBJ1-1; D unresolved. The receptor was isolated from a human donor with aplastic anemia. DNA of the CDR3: TGCGCCAGCATGGGATATTCGAACACTGAAGCTTTCTTT. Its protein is CASMGYSNTEAFF.